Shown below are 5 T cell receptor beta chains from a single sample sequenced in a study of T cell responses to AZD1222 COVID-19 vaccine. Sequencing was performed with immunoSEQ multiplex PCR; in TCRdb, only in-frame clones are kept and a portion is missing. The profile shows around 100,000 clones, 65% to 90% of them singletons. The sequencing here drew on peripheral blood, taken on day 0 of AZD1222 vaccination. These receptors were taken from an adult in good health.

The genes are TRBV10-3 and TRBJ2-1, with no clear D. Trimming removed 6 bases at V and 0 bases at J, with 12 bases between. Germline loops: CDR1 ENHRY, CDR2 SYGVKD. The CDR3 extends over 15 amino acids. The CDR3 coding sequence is TGTGCCATCAGGGCCCTCGAAGGCTCCTACAATGAGCAGTTCTTC. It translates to CAIRALEGSYNEQFF.

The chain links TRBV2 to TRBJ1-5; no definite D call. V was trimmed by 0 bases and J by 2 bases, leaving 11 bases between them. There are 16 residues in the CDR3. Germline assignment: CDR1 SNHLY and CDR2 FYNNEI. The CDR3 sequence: CASSEAGRYGNQPQHF. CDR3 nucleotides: TGTGCCAGCAGTGAAGCCGGCCGGTATGGCAATCAGCCCCAGCATTTT. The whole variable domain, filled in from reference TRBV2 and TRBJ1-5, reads EPEVTQTPSHQVTQMGQEVILRCVPISNHLYFYWYRQILGQKVEFLVSFYNNEISEKSEIFDDQFSVERPDGSNFTLKIRSTKLEDSAMYFCASSEAGRYGNQPQHFGDGTRLSIL.

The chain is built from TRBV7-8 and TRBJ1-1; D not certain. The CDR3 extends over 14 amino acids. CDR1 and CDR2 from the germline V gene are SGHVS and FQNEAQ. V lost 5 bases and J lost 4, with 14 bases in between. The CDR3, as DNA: TGTGCCAGCAGCGATAGGAGGGTTGCCACTGAAGCTTTCTTT. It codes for CASSDRRVATEAFF.

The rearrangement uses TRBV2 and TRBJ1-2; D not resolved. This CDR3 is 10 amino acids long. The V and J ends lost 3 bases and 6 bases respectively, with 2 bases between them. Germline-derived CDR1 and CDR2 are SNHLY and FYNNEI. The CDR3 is CASSDDGYTF. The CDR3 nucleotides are TGTGCCAGCAGTGACGATGGCTACACCTTC. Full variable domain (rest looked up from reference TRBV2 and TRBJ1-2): EPEVTQTPSHQVTQMGQEVILRCVPISNHLYFYWYRQILGQKVEFLVSFYNNEISEKSEIFDDQFSVERPDGSNFTLKIRSTKLEDSAMYFCASSDDGYTFGSGTRLTVV.

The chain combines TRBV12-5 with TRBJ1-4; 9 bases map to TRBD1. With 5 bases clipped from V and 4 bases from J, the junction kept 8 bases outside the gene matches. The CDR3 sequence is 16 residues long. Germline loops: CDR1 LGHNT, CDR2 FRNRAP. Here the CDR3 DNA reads TGTGCTAGTGGTCCCGCCGGGACAGGGTTTAATGAAAAACTGTTTTTT. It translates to CASGPAGTGFNEKLFF.